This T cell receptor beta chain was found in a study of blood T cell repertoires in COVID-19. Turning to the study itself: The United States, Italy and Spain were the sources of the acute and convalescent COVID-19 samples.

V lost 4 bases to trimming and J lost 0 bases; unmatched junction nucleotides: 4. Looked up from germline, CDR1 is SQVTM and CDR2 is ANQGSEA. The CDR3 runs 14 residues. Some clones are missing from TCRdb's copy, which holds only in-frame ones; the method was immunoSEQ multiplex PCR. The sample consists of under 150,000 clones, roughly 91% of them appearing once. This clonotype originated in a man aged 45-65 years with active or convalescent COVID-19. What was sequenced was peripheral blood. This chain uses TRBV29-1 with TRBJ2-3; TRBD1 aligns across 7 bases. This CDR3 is CSVVRQGSTDTQYF. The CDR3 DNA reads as TGCAGCGTTGTAAGACAGGGAAGCACAGATACGCAGTATTTT.